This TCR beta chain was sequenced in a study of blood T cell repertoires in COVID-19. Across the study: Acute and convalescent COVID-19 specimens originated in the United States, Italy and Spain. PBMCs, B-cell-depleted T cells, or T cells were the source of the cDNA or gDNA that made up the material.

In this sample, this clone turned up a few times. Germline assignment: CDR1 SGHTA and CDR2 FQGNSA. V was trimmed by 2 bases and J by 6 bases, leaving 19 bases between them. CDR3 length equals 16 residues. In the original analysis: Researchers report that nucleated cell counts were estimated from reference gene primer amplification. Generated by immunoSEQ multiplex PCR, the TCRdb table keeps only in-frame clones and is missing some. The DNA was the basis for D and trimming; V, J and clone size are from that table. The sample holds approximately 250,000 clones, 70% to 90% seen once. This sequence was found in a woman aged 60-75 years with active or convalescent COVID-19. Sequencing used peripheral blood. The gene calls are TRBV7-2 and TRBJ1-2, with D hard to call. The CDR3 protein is CASSLTPGTESHGYTF. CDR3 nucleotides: TGTGCCAGCAGCTTAACACCCGGTACAGAATCCCATGGCTACACCTTC.